This T cell receptor beta chain comes out of a study of T cell changes during pregnancy in multiple sclerosis. Method: immunoSEQ multiplex PCR; TCRdb's copy keeps in-frame clones and lacks some. The sample carries 35,000 to 45,000 clones, around 94% recorded once. Looked up from germline, CDR1 is LNHDA and CDR2 is SQIVND (reference sequence). This CDR3 is 14 amino acids long. V was shortened by 9 bases and J by 1 base, with 14 bases between the two germline ends. This clone was counted between two and nine times. This specimen consisted of peripheral blood, obtained before pregnancy. This TCR was recovered from a female donor with multiple sclerosis, enrolled in a pregnancy study. This chain joins TRBV19 and TRBJ2-3, with D possibly being TRBD2 (6 bases). In nucleotides, the CDR3 is TGTGCCAGCGGGAGAGGGGTCCGCACAGATACGCAGTATTTT. Its translation is CASGRGVRTDTQYF.